The rows below give T cell receptor beta chains drawn from one sample of a study of blood T cell repertoires in COVID-19. Sequenced by immunoSEQ multiplex PCR; TCRdb stores in-frame clones only, minus some. The sample shows nearly 70,000 clones, approximately 78% of them seen only once. The sample consisted of peripheral blood. Receptor source: a woman over 75 with acute or convalescent COVID-19. Each CDR3 is given with its conserved first and last residue. The D gene is left open where the match is weak. Expanded clones are given a class, and other clones once, few, many or no size at all.

v_gene,d_gene,abundance,j_gene,CDR3aa,CDR3nt
TRBV9,TRBD2,-,TRBJ2-2,CASSVGLAGNTGELFF,TGTGCCAGCAGCGTGGGACTAGCGGGGAACACCGGGGAGCTGTTTTTT
TRBV5-4,-,-,TRBJ1-6,CASSLAGRESPLHF,TGTGCCAGCAGCTTGGCAGGGAGGGAGTCACCCCTCCACTTT
TRBV5-1,-,-,TRBJ2-5,CASSPIAQETQYF,TGCGCCAGCAGCCCCATAGCCCAAGAGACCCAGTACTTC
TRBV9,TRBD2,-,TRBJ2-3,CASRQTSGAPDTQYF,TGTGCCAGCAGACAGACTAGCGGGGCCCCAGATACGCAGTATTTT
TRBV6-4,-,-,TRBJ2-2,CASRLTDTGELFF,TGTGCCAGCCGCCTGACTGACACCGGGGAGCTGTTTTTT
TRBV7-2,-,-,TRBJ1-5,CASSLSTGIGQPQHF,TGTGCCAGCAGCTTAAGCACAGGGATAGGACAGCCCCAGCATTTT
TRBV12-5,-,once,TRBJ2-7,CASGLPADNYEQYF,TGTGCTAGTGGCCTGCCCGCCGACAACTACGAGCAGTACTTC
TRBV19,-,-,TRBJ1-1,CASSRTGIAFF,TGTGCCAGTAGTAGAACAGGTATAGCTTTCTTT
TRBV2,TRBD1,-,TRBJ1-4,CASSVGGQENEKLFF,TGTGCCAGCAGTGTAGGGGGACAGGAAAATGAAAAACTGTTTTTT
TRBV6-5,-,-,TRBJ1-1,CASREIRGATEAFF,TGTGCCAGCAGGGAGATCCGGGGGGCGACTGAAGCTTTCTTT
TRBV29-1,TRBD1,-,TRBJ1-5,CSVAQGQGINQPQHF,TGCAGCGTGGCTCAGGGACAGGGGATCAATCAGCCCCAGCATTTT
TRBV6-2/TRBV6-3,-,many,TRBJ1-1,CASSYGQGLEAFF,TGTGCCAGCAGTTACGGGCAGGGATTGGAGGCTTTCTTT
TRBV5-1,-,-,TRBJ2-3,CASSFVEATRDTQYF,TGCGCCAGCAGCTTTGTCGAGGCCACTCGGGATACGCAGTATTTT
TRBV7-2,TRBD1,-,TRBJ2-5,CASSSPGGVETQYF,TGTGCCAGCAGCTCCCCAGGGGGCGTAGAGACCCAGTACTTC
TRBV2,TRBD1,-,TRBJ1-5,CASSRTGVNSGQPQHF,TGTGCCAGCAGCCGGACAGGGGTAAATTCGGGTCAGCCCCAGCATTTT
TRBV5-1,TRBD2,-,TRBJ2-1,CASRPTSGGINEQFF,TGCGCCAGCAGACCAACTAGCGGGGGGATCAATGAGCAGTTCTTC
TRBV2,TRBD1,-,TRBJ1-2,CASRVTGGPSYGYTF,TGTGCCAGCAGAGTAACAGGGGGACCTTCTTATGGCTACACCTTC
TRBV9,-,-,TRBJ1-1,CASSVGPLNTEAFF,TGTGCCAGCAGCGTAGGGCCTTTGAACACTGAAGCTTTCTTT
TRBV27,TRBD1,-,TRBJ1-6,CASSHQVEGGLNSPLHF,TGTGCCAGCAGTCATCAAGTGGAAGGGGGCCTAAATTCACCCCTCCACTTT
TRBV6-1,TRBD2,-,TRBJ2-2,CASSEVWGASGGAGELFF,TGTGCCAGCAGTGAAGTTTGGGGCGCTAGCGGGGGGGCCGGGGAGCTGTTTTTT
TRBV19,TRBD1,-,TRBJ2-3,CASGQGGGSTDTQYF,TGTGCCAGCGGACAGGGTGGGGGATCCACAGATACGCAGTATTTT
TRBV6-2/TRBV6-3,TRBD1,-,TRBJ2-7,CASSSGGEQYF,TGTGCCAGCAGTTCAGGGGGCGAGCAGTACTTC
TRBV28,-,-,TRBJ1-1,CASSLQGNTEAFF,TGTGCCAGCAGCCTACAGGGAAACACTGAAGCTTTCTTT
TRBV6-5,-,-,TRBJ2-5,CASSSGTGIRVTQYF,TGTGCCAGCAGTTCCGGGACTGGGATAAGAGTGACCCAGTACTTC
TRBV6-5,TRBD2,-,TRBJ2-5,CASSRLAGGQETQYF,TGTGCCAGCAGCCGACTAGCGGGGGGGCAAGAGACCCAGTACTTC
TRBV30,-,-,TRBJ1-4,CAWTLQEKLFF,TGTGCCTGGACCTTACAGGAAAAACTGTTTTTT
TRBV6-6,TRBD1,-,TRBJ1-2,CASSPSQGARGYTF,TGTGCCAGCAGTCCCAGCCAGGGGGCGCGAGGCTACACCTTC
TRBV2,TRBD1,-,TRBJ2-1,CASSLRQGAVGEQFF,TGTGCCAGCAGTTTAAGACAGGGGGCAGTGGGTGAGCAGTTCTTC
TRBV7-8,-,-,TRBJ1-1,CASRRRDTEAFF,TGTGCCAGCAGGAGAAGAGACACTGAAGCTTTCTTT
TRBV7-3,TRBD2,once,TRBJ2-2,CASSLKASGHTGELFF,TGTGCCAGCAGCTTAAAGGCTAGCGGCCACACCGGGGAGCTGTTTTTT
TRBV18,-,few,TRBJ2-7,CASSPQGRQSYEQYF,TGTGCCAGCTCACCACAGGGGCGGCAAAGCTACGAGCAGTACTTC
TRBV2,TRBD1,few,TRBJ1-4,CASSGTAWSKATNEKLFF,TGTGCCAGCAGCGGGACAGCCTGGAGCAAGGCAACTAATGAAAAACTGTTTTTT
TRBV6-6,TRBD1,-,TRBJ1-1,CASSLGTAEAFF,TGTGCCAGCAGTCTAGGGACAGCTGAAGCTTTCTTT
TRBV7-2,TRBD2,-,TRBJ2-5,CASSHQAGGAKETQYF,TGTGCCAGCAGCCACCAGGCGGGGGGCGCGAAAGAGACCCAGTACTTC
TRBV7-9,TRBD1,few,TRBJ1-2,CASARDPGKQGAYRHGYTF,TGTGCCAGCGCTCGGGACCCGGGGAAACAGGGGGCATATAGGCATGGCTACACCTTC
TRBV19,-,once,TRBJ2-3,CASSTNYRARHLHLYF,TGTGCCAGTAGTACTAACTACAGGGCACGCCACCTTCATCTGTATTTT
TRBV2,-,-,TRBJ1-6,CASRLGAPNSPLHF,TGTGCCAGCCGATTAGGGGCGCCTAATTCACCCCTCCACTTT
TRBV11-1,TRBD1,-,TRBJ1-5,CASSLEPRGQPQHF,TGTGCCAGCAGCTTAGAGCCCAGGGGGCAGCCCCAGCATTTT
TRBV3-1/TRBV3-2,TRBD2,-,TRBJ2-3,CASSHLAGRSTDTQYF,TGTGCCAGCAGCCACCTAGCGGGGCGATCCACAGATACGCAGTATTTT
TRBV11-2,TRBD2,-,TRBJ2-3,CASSSDGRDTDTQYF,TGTGCCAGCAGTTCAGATGGGAGGGACACAGATACGCAGTATTTT
TRBV7-2,TRBD1,-,TRBJ1-2,CASSQGTGNYYGYTF,TGTGCCAGCAGCCAAGGGACAGGGAATTACTATGGCTACACCTTC